The 13 T cell receptor beta chains reported below all come from one sample, sequenced in a study of T cell responses to AZD1222 COVID-19 vaccine. The assay was immunoSEQ multiplex PCR, and TCRdb's table has in-frame clones only and misses some. The data contain 95,000 to 150,000 clones, over 75% of them singletons. The sequences come from peripheral blood, collected on day 0 of AZD1222 vaccination. The origin of the receptors is an adult in good health.

The gene calls are TRBV7-9 and TRBJ1-5; D is unclear. The CDR3 runs to 17 residues. CDR1 SEHNR and CDR2 FQNEAQ come from the germline V gene (reference sequence). Between the trimmed V and J ends, which lost 0 bases and 0 bases, there was a span of 12 bases. The CDR3: CASSLAREDYSNQPQHF. The DNA for the CDR3 is TGTGCCAGCAGCTTAGCGAGGGAGGACTATAGCAATCAGCCCCAGCATTTT.

This chain links TRBV5-4 with TRBJ1-1; perhaps TRBD1 as D (6 bases). This CDR3 comprises 15 residues. The germline V and J ends were trimmed by 0 bases and 6 bases, with 15 bases remaining between them. The germline CDR1 and CDR2 sequences are SGHNT and YYREEE (reference sequence). The CDR3 is CASSLDGRGGAEAFF. In DNA, the CDR3 is TGTGCCAGCAGCTTGGATGGCAGGGGAGGCGCTGAAGCTTTCTTT.

The rearrangement uses TRBV11-1 and TRBJ2-5; 8 nucleotides match TRBD2. J gave up 4 bases and V 1 base, and 5 bases lay outside the gene matches. CDR3 size: 15 residues. Looked up from germline, CDR1 is SGHAT and CDR2 is FQDESV (reference sequence). This CDR3 reads CASSLGSGISETQYF. In nucleotides, the CDR3 is TGTGCCAGCAGCTTAGGTAGCGGGATATCAGAGACCCAGTACTTC. The entire variable domain, with the rest obtained from reference TRBV11-1 and TRBJ2-5, is as follows: EAEVAQSPRYKITEKSQAVAFWCDPISGHATLYWYRQILGQGPELLVQFQDESVVDDSQLPKDRFSAERLKGVDSTLKIQPAELGDSAMYLCASSLGSGISETQYFGPGTRLLVL.

The chain carries TRBV21-1 and TRBJ1-5; TRBD1, the table's D call, was not compared with the DNA. TRBV21-1 is a listed pseudogene. This CDR3 region has 15 residues. The CDR3 sequence is CASSKAGAGNQPQHF. The DNA for the CDR3 is TGTGCCAGCAGCAAAGCAGGGGCAGGCAATCAGCCCCAGCATTTT.

The chain employs TRBV11-1 and TRBJ2-5; 12 bases line up with TRBD2. Germline V gene lookup returns CDR1 SGHAT and CDR2 FQDESV (reference sequence). Trimming at V came to 2 bases and at J to 4 bases, leaving 5 bases not matched to a gene. This CDR3 region has 16 residues. The CDR3 sequence: CASSLFEGLAGETQYF. The CDR3 DNA follows: TGTGCCAGCAGCTTATTCGAGGGACTAGCGGGAGAGACCCAGTACTTC.

The chain joins TRBV4-2 to TRBJ1-2, with 10 bases identical to TRBD1. CDR3 length: 14 amino acids. V gave up 3 bases and J gave up 4 bases; unmatched junction bases: 2. Germline loops: CDR1 LGHNA, CDR2 YNFKEQ. CDR3 sequence reads: CASSQDRGSYGYTF. The CDR3, as DNA: TGTGCCAGCAGCCAGGACAGGGGGAGCTATGGCTACACCTTC.

V usage is TRBV6-2 or TRBV6-3 and J usage is TRBJ2-7; 8 nucleotides agree with TRBD1. This CDR3 is built from 13 residues. With 4 bases clipped from V and 3 bases from J, the junction kept 2 bases outside the gene matches. Germline-derived CDR1 and CDR2 are MNHEY and SVGEGT. In DNA, the CDR3 is TGTGCCAGCAGTTCGACAGGGGACTACGAGCAGTACTTC. Translating gives CASSSTGDYEQYF.

As for this clone: The junction departs from germline at one end; a sequencing error may be responsible. The genes are TRBV6-5 and TRBJ1-2; tentatively, D is TRBD1 (5 bases). CDR1 is MNHEY and CDR2 is SVGAGI in the germline V gene. This CDR3 has 13 residues. The CDR3 DNA sequence: TGTGCCACCCAGGCGGGGGGGAACTTTGGCTACACCTTC. Its protein is CATQAGGNFGYTF.

The CDR3 loop reads CASSFPSAGDGEQYF. CDR3 nucleotide sequence: TGTGCCAGCAGTTTTCCCAGTGCAGGGGACGGCGAGCAGTACTTC. The V and J genes are TRBV28 and TRBJ2-7; perhaps TRBD1 as D (6 bases). The CDR3 runs 15 residues. CDR1 MDHEN and CDR2 SYDVKM come from the germline V gene. Deletions cut 3 bases from V and 6 bases from J, with 18 bases between.

J is TRBJ2-7 and V is TRBV6-5, with D perhaps matching TRBD1 (7 bases). The germline gives CDR1 MNHEY, CDR2 SVGAGI. The V gene lost 0 bases and the J gene lost 1 base, with 10 bases spanning the gap. The CDR3 loop spans 15 amino acids. The chain's CDR3 is CASSYSEGQSYEQYF. Here the CDR3 DNA reads TGTGCCAGCAGTTACTCGGAGGGACAGTCCTACGAGCAGTACTTC.

The chain couples TRBV6-4 to TRBJ2-7; TRBD2 is a possible D gene (6 bases). Germline V lookup: CDR1 MRHNA, CDR2 SNTAGT. The length of the CDR3 is 14 residues. Trimming removed 2 bases at V and 4 bases at J, with 12 bases between. CDR3: CASSDQAGGYEQYF. CDR3 bases: TGTGCCAGCAGTGACCAGGCAGGAGGGTACGAGCAGTACTTC.

The chain combines TRBV27 with TRBJ2-7, with D possibly being TRBD2 (6 bases). The germline gives CDR1 MNHEY, CDR2 SMNVEV (reference sequence). V dropped 6 bases and J dropped 3 bases, with 18 bases sitting between them. There are 15 residues in the CDR3. CDR3: CASRKSVGGIYEQYF. DNA of the CDR3: TGTGCCAGCAGAAAAAGCGTTGGGGGGATCTACGAGCAGTACTTC.

V usage is TRBV9 and J usage is TRBJ1-3, with no clear D. CDR3 size: 16 residues. Trimming stripped 0 bases from V and 0 bases from J, with 10 bases between. CDR1 and CDR2 from the germline V gene are SGDLS and YYNGEE. The CDR3 DNA reads TGTGCCAGCAGCGTAGCTACGGGGAGCTCTGGAAACACCATATATTTT. This translates into CASSVATGSSGNTIYF.